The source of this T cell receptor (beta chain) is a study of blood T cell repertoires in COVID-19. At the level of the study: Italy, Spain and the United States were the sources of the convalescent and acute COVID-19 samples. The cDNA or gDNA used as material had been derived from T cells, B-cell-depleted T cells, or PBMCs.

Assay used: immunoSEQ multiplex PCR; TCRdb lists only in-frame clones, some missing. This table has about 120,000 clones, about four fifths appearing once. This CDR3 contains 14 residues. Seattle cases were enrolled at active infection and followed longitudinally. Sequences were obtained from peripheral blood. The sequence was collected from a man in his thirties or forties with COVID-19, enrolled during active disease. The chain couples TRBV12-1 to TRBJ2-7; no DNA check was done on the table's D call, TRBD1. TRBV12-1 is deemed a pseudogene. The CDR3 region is CASTTGKGCNEQYF. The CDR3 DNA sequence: TGTGCCAGCACCACAGGGAAGGGCTGCAACGAGCAGTACTTC.